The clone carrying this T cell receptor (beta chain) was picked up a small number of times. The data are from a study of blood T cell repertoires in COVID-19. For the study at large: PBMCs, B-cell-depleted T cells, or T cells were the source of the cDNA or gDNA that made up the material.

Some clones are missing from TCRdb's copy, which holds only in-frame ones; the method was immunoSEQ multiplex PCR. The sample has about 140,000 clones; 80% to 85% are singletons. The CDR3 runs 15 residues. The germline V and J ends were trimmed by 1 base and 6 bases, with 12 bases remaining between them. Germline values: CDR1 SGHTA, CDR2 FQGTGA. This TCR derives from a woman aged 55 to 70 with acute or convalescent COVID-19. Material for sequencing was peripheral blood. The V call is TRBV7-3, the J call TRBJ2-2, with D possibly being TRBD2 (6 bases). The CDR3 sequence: CASSLSGGRAGELFF. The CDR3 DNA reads TGTGCCAGCAGCTTAAGCGGAGGGCGGGCCGGGGAGCTGTTTTTT.